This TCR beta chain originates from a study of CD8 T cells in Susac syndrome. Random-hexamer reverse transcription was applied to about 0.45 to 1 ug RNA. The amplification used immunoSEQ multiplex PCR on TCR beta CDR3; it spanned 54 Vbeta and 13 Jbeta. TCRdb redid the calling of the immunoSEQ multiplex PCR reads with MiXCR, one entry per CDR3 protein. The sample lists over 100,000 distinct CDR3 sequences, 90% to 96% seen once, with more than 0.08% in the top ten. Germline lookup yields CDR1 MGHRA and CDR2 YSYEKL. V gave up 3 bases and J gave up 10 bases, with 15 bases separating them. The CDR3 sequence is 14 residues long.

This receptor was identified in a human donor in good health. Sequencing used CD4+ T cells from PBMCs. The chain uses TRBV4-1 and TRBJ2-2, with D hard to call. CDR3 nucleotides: TGCGCCAGCAGCCATATTAGAGACTTCCTGGAGCTGTTTTTT. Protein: CASSHIRDFLELFF.